This T cell receptor beta chain was retrieved from a study of T cell changes during pregnancy in multiple sclerosis. Data came from immunoSEQ multiplex PCR; TCRdb stores just in-frame clones and leaves some out. The sample has about 20,000 clones; roughly 90% are singletons. This clone was seen once. Trimming stripped 4 bases from V and 6 bases from J, with 7 bases between. CDR1 and CDR2 (germline): SEHNR, FQNEAQ (reference sequence). The CDR3 runs 12 residues. This receptor was obtained from a female donor in good health, enrolled as a control in a pregnancy study. The specimen was CD8+ T cells from peripheral blood mononuclear cells, collected in the third trimester of pregnancy. The rearrangement links TRBV7-9 to TRBJ1-5; D not resolved. This CDR3 reads CASSYAGQPQHF. CDR3 coding DNA: TGTGCCAGCAGCTATGCGGGTCAGCCCCAGCATTTT.